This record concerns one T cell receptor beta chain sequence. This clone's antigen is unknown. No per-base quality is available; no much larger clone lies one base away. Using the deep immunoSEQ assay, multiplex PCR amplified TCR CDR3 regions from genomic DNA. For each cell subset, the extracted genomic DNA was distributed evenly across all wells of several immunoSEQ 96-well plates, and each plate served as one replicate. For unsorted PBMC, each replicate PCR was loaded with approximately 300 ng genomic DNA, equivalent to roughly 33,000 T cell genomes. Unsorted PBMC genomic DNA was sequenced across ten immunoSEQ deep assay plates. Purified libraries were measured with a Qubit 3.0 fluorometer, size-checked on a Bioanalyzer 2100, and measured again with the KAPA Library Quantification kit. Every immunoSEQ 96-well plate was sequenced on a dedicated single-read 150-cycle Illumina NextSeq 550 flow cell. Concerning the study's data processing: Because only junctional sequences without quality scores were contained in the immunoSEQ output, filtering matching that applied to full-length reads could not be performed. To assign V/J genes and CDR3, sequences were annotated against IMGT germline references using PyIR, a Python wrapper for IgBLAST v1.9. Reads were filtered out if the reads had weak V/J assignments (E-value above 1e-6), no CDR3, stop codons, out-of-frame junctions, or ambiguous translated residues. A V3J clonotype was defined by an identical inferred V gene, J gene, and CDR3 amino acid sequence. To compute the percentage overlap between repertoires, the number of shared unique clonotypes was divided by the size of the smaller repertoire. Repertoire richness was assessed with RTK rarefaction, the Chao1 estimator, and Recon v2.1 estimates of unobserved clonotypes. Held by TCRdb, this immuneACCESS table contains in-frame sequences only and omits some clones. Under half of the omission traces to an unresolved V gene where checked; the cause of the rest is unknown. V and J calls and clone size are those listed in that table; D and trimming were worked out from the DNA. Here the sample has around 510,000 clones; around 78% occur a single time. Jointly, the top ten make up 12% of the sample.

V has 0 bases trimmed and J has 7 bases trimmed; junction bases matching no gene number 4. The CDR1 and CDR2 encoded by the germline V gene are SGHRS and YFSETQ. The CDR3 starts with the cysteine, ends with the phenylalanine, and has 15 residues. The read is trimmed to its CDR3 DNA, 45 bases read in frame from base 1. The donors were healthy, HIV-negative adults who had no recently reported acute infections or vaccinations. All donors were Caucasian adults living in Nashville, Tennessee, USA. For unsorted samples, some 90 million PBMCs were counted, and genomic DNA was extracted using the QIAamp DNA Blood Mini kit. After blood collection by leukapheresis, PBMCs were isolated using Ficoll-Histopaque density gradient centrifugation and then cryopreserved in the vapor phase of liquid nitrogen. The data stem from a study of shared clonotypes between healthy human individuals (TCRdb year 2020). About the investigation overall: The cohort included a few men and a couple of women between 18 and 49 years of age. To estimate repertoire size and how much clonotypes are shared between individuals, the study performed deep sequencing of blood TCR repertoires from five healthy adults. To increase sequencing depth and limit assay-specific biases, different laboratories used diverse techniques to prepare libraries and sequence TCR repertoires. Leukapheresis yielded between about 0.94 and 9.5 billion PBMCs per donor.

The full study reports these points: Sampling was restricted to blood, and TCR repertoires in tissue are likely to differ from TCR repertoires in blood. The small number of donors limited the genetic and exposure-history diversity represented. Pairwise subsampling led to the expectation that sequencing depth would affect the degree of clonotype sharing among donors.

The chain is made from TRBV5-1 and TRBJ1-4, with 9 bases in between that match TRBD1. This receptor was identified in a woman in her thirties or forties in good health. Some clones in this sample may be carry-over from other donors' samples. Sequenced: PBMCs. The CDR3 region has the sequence CASSLAGQGSEKLFF. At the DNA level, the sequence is TGCGCCAGCAGCTTGGCGGGACAGGGAAGTGAAAAACTGTTTTTT. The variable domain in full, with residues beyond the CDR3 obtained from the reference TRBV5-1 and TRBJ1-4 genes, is KAGVTQTPRYLIKTRGQQVTLSCSPISGHRSVSWYQQTPGQGLQFLFEYFSETQRNKGNFPGRFSGRQFSNSRSEMNVSTLELGDSALYLCASSLAGQGSEKLFFGSGTQLSVL.